This T cell receptor (beta chain) was identified during a study of T cell responses to AZD1222 COVID-19 vaccine. General study findings and limits: It was only after the peak T cell response that any repertoires were sampled. Among the donors, most were white British and more were female, and clonal diversity was possibly underestimated.

Libraries were prepared by immunoSEQ multiplex PCR; TCRdb keeps only in-frame clonotypes and omits some of them. The sample records 140,000 to 150,000 clones, roughly 88% being singletons. As to this clone: What it recognizes is unknown.

Per germline, CDR1 SGHKS and CDR2 YYEKEE (reference sequence). The V and J ends lost 3 bases and 6 bases, in that order; junction bases with no gene match: 7. The CDR3 contains 14 residues. The chain couples TRBV5-5 to TRBJ1-2; 8 nucleotides line up with TRBD1. The sequencing here drew on peripheral blood, taken 28 days after the second dose of the MenACWY control vaccine. The sequence came from an adult who received the MenACWY meningococcal vaccine as a control. CDR3 protein: CASSWPGTGNGYTF. CDR3 in DNA: TGTGCCAGCAGCTGGCCGGGGACAGGTAATGGCTACACCTTC.